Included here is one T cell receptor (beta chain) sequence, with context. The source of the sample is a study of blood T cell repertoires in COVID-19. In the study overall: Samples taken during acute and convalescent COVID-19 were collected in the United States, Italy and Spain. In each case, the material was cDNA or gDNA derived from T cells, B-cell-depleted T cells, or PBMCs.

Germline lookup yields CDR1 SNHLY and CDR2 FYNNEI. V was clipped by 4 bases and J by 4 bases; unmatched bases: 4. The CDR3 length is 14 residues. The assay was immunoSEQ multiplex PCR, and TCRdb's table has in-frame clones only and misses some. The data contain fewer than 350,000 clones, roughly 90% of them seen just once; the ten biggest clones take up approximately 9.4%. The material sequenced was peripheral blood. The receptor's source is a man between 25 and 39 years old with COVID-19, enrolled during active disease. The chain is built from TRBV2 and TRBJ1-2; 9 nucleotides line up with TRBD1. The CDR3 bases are TGTGCCAGCAGTGGTGGACAGGGGACCTATGGCTACACCTTC. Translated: CASSGGQGTYGYTF.